This TCR beta chain was identified in a study of post-analysis software for immune sequencing data (dated by TCRdb to the mid-2010s). General notes on the study: Recorded disease courses included relapsing-remitting, secondary progressive and progressive-relapsing multiple sclerosis, with some patients lacking subtype annotation. A subset of samples was prepared in parallel using single-end sample barcoding, then pooled and co-amplified after Illumina adapter ligation. The patient repertoires were set against under 12 previously published healthy control repertoires from donors whose ages ranged from 6 to 25 years.

A word on this clonotype: Its antigen is unknown. Per-nucleotide qualities are absent, and no much larger clonotype sits a single base away.

Library prep was done by PCR. TCRdb records Illumina HiSeq 2500 as the sequencer. To reduce PCR and sequencing biases, unique molecular identifiers were built into the TCR beta cDNA libraries. Per 1 to 10 million input T cells, approximately 500,000 cDNA molecules were obtained, such that each molecule approximated one T cell. The same protocol used for the earlier healthy control dataset was applied to prepare and sequence the patient libraries. Samples belonging to the same batch were prepared together, multiplexed and sequenced on a shared HiSeq lane. The paper's processing steps were these. MIGEC was used to process the raw barcoded reads, and molecular identifier groups with only a single read were discarded before consensus assembly and CDR3 extraction. Clonotype tables were post-analysed with VDJtools, and diversity was normalized by down-sampling all datasets to the smallest sample size. Repertoire overlap clustering matched CDR3 amino acid but not nucleotide sequences to correct batch-related cross-sample contamination. TCRdb reran the public reads through fastp at Q25 and MiXCR, keeping productive beta chains. Under each unique CDR3 protein, matching rows form one entry showing the most common genes and DNA. TCRdb, not the authors, supplied the V and J calls. The sample table records some 690,000 distinct CDR3 sequences; about 27% of these occur just once. The ten most abundant clones make up roughly 0.54% of the sample.

Broader findings and caveats from the paper: Direct clustering with F measure showed strong co-clustering of samples prepared in the same batch, prompting a batch-effect correction. The multiple sclerosis patient group was slightly younger than the control group. A few TRBV segments, including TRBV5-6, TRBV5-1 and TRBV20-1, were significantly more frequent in patients than controls. Significantly lower normalized Chao1 diversity was found in multiple sclerosis patients than in controls, suggesting substantial peripheral T-cell clonal expansion.

V drops 2 bases and J drops 3 bases, leaving 10 bases in between. As encoded in the germline V gene (reference sequence), CDR1 is DFQATT while CDR2 is SNEGSKA. There are 13 amino acids in the CDR3, from cysteine to phenylalanine inclusive. The only DNA kept is the CDR3, 39 bases in frame from the first base. TCR beta repertoires were profiled from peripheral blood of approximately 13 young patients with multiple sclerosis to demonstrate the VDJtools post-analysis software. Multiple sclerosis patients were children and adolescents aged roughly 6 to 17 years. This TCR came from a girl aged 5-17 years with multiple sclerosis. The sequencing sample was made of blood. This chain is built from TRBV20-1 and TRBJ2-5; a tentative D match to TRBD2 spans 6 bases. The CDR3 protein: CSARLRTKETQYF. In nucleotide form, the sequence is TGCAGTGCTAGACTTCGGACTAAAGAGACCCAGTACTTC.